A single sample gave rise to the 15 T cell receptor beta chains below, sequenced in a study of cytomegalovirus exposure and HLA in healthy donors. The PCR employed 60 Vbeta primers together with 13 Jbeta primers. This table comes from immunoSEQ multiplex PCR, and its TCRdb copy is limited to in-frame clones, with some not included. The table includes some 100,000 clones, 75% to 85% detected once. The specimen sequenced was PBMCs. Receptors were obtained from a woman in her forties or fifties in good health and CMV-seropositive.

In its sample, this clone was seen once. This chain links TRBV5-1 with TRBJ2-7; 10 bases fit TRBD1. The V and J ends lost 1 base and 6 bases, in that order; junction bases with no gene match: 7. This CDR3 is 15 amino acids long. Per the germline V gene, CDR1 is SGHRS and CDR2 is YFSETQ. The CDR3 DNA reads TGCGCCAGCAGCTTGAGGGGACAGGGGCTTGGCGAGCAGTACTTC. Its translation: CASSLRGQGLGEQYF. Supplemented by reference TRBV5-1 and TRBJ2-7, the full variable domain reads KAGVTQTPRYLIKTRGQQVTLSCSPISGHRSVSWYQQTPGQGLQFLFEYFSETQRNKGNFPGRFSGRQFSNSRSEMNVSTLELGDSALYLCASSLRGQGLGEQYFGPGTRLTVT.

This clone was observed a few times. The J gene is TRBJ2-7, the V gene TRBV5-4; D possibly corresponds to TRBD2 (5 bases). From germline, CDR1 is SGHNT and CDR2 YYREEE (reference sequence). This CDR3 comprises 13 residues. V was shortened by 4 bases and J by 7 bases, with 15 bases between the two germline ends. CDR3 DNA sequence: TGTGCCAGCAGCCAGGACTGGGTCGGTGAGCAGTACTTC. Amino acids: CASSQDWVGEQYF.

This chain uses TRBV7-2 with TRBJ2-1; possible D gene TRBD2, 5 bases. CDR3 length equals 16 residues. V lost 6 bases and J 8 bases, leaving 23 bases between the germline ends. Germline V gene data show CDR1 as SGHTA and CDR2 as FQGNSA. The CDR3: CASSSLHGRGGHEQFF. As DNA, the CDR3 is TGTGCCAGCAGTTCACTCCACGGTCGAGGAGGTCATGAGCAGTTCTTC.

V usage is TRBV7-9 and J usage is TRBJ2-7; 8 positions agree with TRBD2. The CDR3 totals 15 residues. V dropped 2 bases and J dropped 1; count of bases not matched to a gene: 4. Germline lookup yields CDR1 SEHNR and CDR2 FQNEAQ (reference sequence). CDR3 coding DNA: TGTGCCAGCAGCTTACGCGGGAGGCAATCCTACGAGCAGTACTTC. Translation: CASSLRGRQSYEQYF.

This rearrangement joins TRBV15 to TRBJ1-2, with D possibly TRBD1 on 6 matching bases. The V end lost 0 bases, the J end lost 8 bases, and 13 bases lay between the germline ends. Germline values: CDR1 LNHNV, CDR2 YYDKDF (reference sequence). The CDR3 is 14 residues long. The CDR3 DNA reads TGTGCCACCAGCAGAGATTCGACAGGCGGAGGCTACACCTTC. This gives the protein CATSRDSTGGGYTF.

The chain combines TRBV5-6 with TRBJ2-2, with a tentative D call TRBD2 (5 bases). Germline values: CDR1 SGHDT, CDR2 YYEEEE. Trimming removed 0 bases at V and 0 bases at J, with 12 bases between. This CDR3 spans 17 amino acids. The chain's CDR3 is CASSLGGGWTNTGELFF. CDR3 in DNA: TGTGCCAGCAGCTTGGGTGGAGGTTGGACGAACACCGGGGAGCTGTTTTTT.

The rearrangement joins TRBV7-9 to TRBJ1-1; TRBD1 aligns across 8 bases. Unmatched junction bases numbered 4, after V lost 3 bases and J lost 4 bases. Germline V gene sequence: CDR1 SEHNR, CDR2 FQNEAQ (reference sequence). This CDR3 is built from 14 residues. The CDR3 loop is CASSLTGDFTEAFF. For the CDR3, the DNA is TGTGCCAGCAGCTTGACAGGGGATTTCACTGAAGCTTTCTTT.

The chain recombines TRBV5-1 with TRBJ1-5; 8 nucleotides line up with TRBD1. There are 15 residues in the CDR3. Trimming removed 0 bases from V and 5 bases from J; junction bases left unmatched: 4. Germline CDR1 and CDR2: SGHRS and YFSETQ. Here the CDR3 DNA reads TGCGCCAGCAGCTTGGGGGGGGACAGGTATCAGCCCCAGCATTTT. Protein product: CASSLGGDRYQPQHF.

The J gene is TRBJ1-3, the V gene TRBV10-3, with a possible D match to TRBD1 (6 bases). V lost 2 bases and J 1 base, leaving 9 bases between the germline ends. Germline lookup yields CDR1 ENHRY and CDR2 SYGVKD. The CDR3 consists of 15 residues. The CDR3 here is CAISENRASGNTIYF. CDR3 sequence (DNA): TGTGCCATCAGTGAGAACAGGGCATCTGGAAACACCATATATTTT.

This chain joins TRBV2 and TRBJ2-5, with TRBD2 matching over 14 bases. The CDR3 contains 15 residues. CDR1 and CDR2 from the germline V gene are SNHLY and FYNNEI. V gave up 1 base and J gave up 7 bases; unmatched junction bases: 2. For the CDR3, the DNA is TGTGCCAGCAGTGAAGGACTAGCGGGAGGGGCGACCCAGTACTTC. Its translation: CASSEGLAGGATQYF.

The genes are TRBV7-9 and TRBJ2-1; D may be TRBD2 (5 bases). The CDR3 is 14 amino acids. Germline CDR1 is SEHNR and CDR2 is FQNEAQ (reference sequence). Trimming cost V 5 bases and J 5 bases, with 13 bases left between them. CDR3 sequence: CASSIQSGNNEQFF. CDR3 DNA sequence: TGTGCCAGCAGCATTCAGTCGGGAAACAATGAGCAGTTCTTC. The whole variable domain, remainder taken from reference TRBV7-9 and TRBJ2-1, is DTGVSQNPRHKITKRGQNVTFRCDPISEHNRLYWYRQTLGQGPEFLTYFQNEAQLEKSRLLSDRFSAERPKGSFSTLEIQRTEQGDSAMYLCASSIQSGNNEQFFGPGTRLTVL.

The chain carries TRBV5-4 and TRBJ2-2; 13 nucleotides match TRBD2. There are 16 residues in the CDR3. Trimming at V came to 3 bases and at J to 8 bases, leaving 7 bases not matched to a gene. Germline CDR1 is SGHNT and CDR2 is YYREEE (reference sequence). The CDR3 sequence is CASSSGLAGESGELFF. The CDR3 DNA sequence: TGTGCCAGCAGCTCAGGACTAGCGGGGGAATCTGGGGAGCTGTTTTTT.

The chain carries TRBV5-6 and TRBJ2-1; 7 positions agree with TRBD2. CDR1 and CDR2 from the germline V gene are SGHDT and YYEEEE. Unmatched junction bases numbered 13, after V lost 4 bases and J lost 9 bases. This CDR3 has 15 amino acids. The CDR3 here is CASSPYLRSGGEQFF. CDR3 in DNA: TGTGCCAGCAGCCCCTACCTTCGGTCGGGGGGTGAGCAGTTCTTC.

J is TRBJ1-1 and V is TRBV30; D remains unclear. The CDR3 runs 13 residues. V was pared by 3 bases and J by 4 bases, with 12 bases between. Germline V gives CDR1 GTSNPN, CDR2 SVGIG (reference sequence). This CDR3 is CAWRREFLTEAFF. The CDR3 bases are TGTGCCTGGAGAAGAGAGTTTCTCACTGAAGCTTTCTTT.

This clone was seen a few times. The V call is TRBV10-3, the J call TRBJ1-2; D is unresolved. The CDR3 covers 14 residues. Germline values: CDR1 ENHRY, CDR2 SYGVKD. Deletions cut 4 bases from V and 3 bases from J, with 12 bases between. The CDR3 bases are TGTGCCATCAGTGGCATCCCTATGGACTATGGCTACACCTTC. Protein: CAISGIPMDYGYTF.